These 25 T cell receptor beta chains were sequenced from one sample in a study of blood T cell repertoires in COVID-19 (TCRdb year 2020). The library was produced with the immunoSEQ multiplex PCR assay. Here the immuneACCESS table is served through TCRdb, limited to in-frame sequences with V and J called. Missing clones are a known gap in these copies; in checked studies unresolved V genes cover under half, and the rest lacks a known reason. Across this sample there are roughly 330,000 clones, with more than 70% seen only once. The ten largest clones represent roughly 5.2% of the sample. Sequenced sample: PBMCs or T cells enriched from blood (not recorded which). The receptor source for this set is a woman in her thirties who had recovered from COVID-19.

CDR3 sequence (DNA): TGTGCCACTGCCGGACAGATGAACACTGAAGCTTTCTTT. It yields the protein CATAGQMNTEAFF. The chain has TRBV15 and TRBJ1-1; the D gene is possibly TRBD1 (6 bases). The germline gives CDR1 LNHNV, CDR2 YYDKDF (reference sequence). The length of the CDR3 is 13 residues. V was shortened by 9 bases and J by 0 bases, with 11 bases between the two germline ends.

The chain couples TRBV5-5 to TRBJ2-3, with 9 bases identical to TRBD1. The CDR3 contains 16 residues. CDR1 is SGHKS and CDR2 is YYEKEE in the germline V gene (reference sequence). V shed 4 bases, J shed 3 bases, and the junction held 9 bases outside the gene matches. The CDR3 reads CASSPKWTGETDTQYF. CDR3 sequence (DNA): TGTGCCAGCAGCCCTAAGTGGACAGGGGAAACAGATACGCAGTATTTT.

The genes are TRBV3-1 (or the pseudogene TRBV3-2) and TRBJ1-2, with a weak D call TRBD1 (6 bases). Germline lookup yields CDR1 LGHDT and CDR2 YNNKEL (reference sequence). V gave up 0 bases and J gave up 6 bases, with 20 bases separating them. The CDR3 is 17 amino acids. The CDR3 DNA reads as TGTGCCAGCAGCCAAGATCAAGCAGGACAGATACGGCATGGCTACACCTTC. It specifies CASSQDQAGQIRHGYTF.

The V and J genes are TRBV4-1 and TRBJ1-1, with unresolved D. Germline values: CDR1 MGHRA, CDR2 YSYEKL. The CDR3 length is 14 residues. The germline V and J ends were trimmed by 2 bases and 1 base, with 8 bases remaining between them. The CDR3 here is CASSQIFGNTEAFF. Written as DNA, the CDR3 is TGCGCCAGCAGCCAAATTTTCGGGAACACTGAAGCTTTCTTT.

This chain links TRBV6-1 with TRBJ2-2; 9 bases map to TRBD2. V lost 3 bases to trimming and J lost 5 bases; unmatched junction nucleotides: 7. CDR3 size: 16 residues. Per germline, CDR1 MNHNS and CDR2 SASEGT. The CDR3 loop reads CASSDPGLAGTGELFF. CDR3 nucleotide sequence: TGTGCCAGCAGTGACCCGGGACTAGCAGGTACCGGGGAGCTGTTTTTT.

This sequence joins TRBV19 and TRBJ2-3; D gene uncertain. Deletions cut 3 bases from V and 1 base from J, with 5 bases between. The germline CDR1 and CDR2 sequences are LNHDA and SQIVND (reference sequence). The CDR3 sequence is 13 residues long. In DNA form, the CDR3 reads TGTGCCAGTAGTATGTCAGGCACAGATACGCAGTATTTT. It specifies CASSMSGTDTQYF.

The V and J genes are TRBV29-1 and TRBJ2-5; D perhaps matches TRBD1 (7 bases). The CDR3 loop spans 12 amino acids. Trimming removed 6 bases at V and 5 bases at J, with 13 bases between. Germline-derived CDR1 and CDR2 are SQVTM and ANQGSEA. CDR3 DNA: TGCAGCGTGCGGACAGGAGGGGAGACCCAGTACTTC. Its protein product is CSVRTGGETQYF.

The chain joins TRBV2 to TRBJ1-2; TRBD1 agrees at 8 bases. This CDR3 is built from 13 residues. The germline V gene encodes CDR1 SNHLY and CDR2 FYNNEI. With V trimmed by 1 base and J by 11 bases, 6 bases remained unmatched. The CDR3 DNA reads TGTGCCAGCAGTGAAGGTGGCAGGGGGCTGTACACCTTC. Protein: CASSEGGRGLYTF.

This rearrangement joins TRBV13 to TRBJ2-5; 8 bases agree with TRBD1. CDR1 and CDR2 from the germline V gene are PRHDT and FYEKMQ (reference sequence). The CDR3 contains 14 residues. Losses at the gene ends were 5 bases for V and 4 bases for J; bases not matched to a gene: 6. The CDR3 sequence is CASSTRQGRETQYF. The DNA for the CDR3 is TGTGCCAGCAGCACCCGACAGGGGCGAGAGACCCAGTACTTC.

The chain joins TRBV19 to TRBJ1-1, with D possibly matching TRBD1 (5 bases). There are 14 residues in the CDR3. With 1 base removed from V and 6 bases from J, the gap between germline ends came to 12 bases. Germline CDR1 and CDR2: LNHDA and SQIVND (reference sequence). CDR3 loop: CASSIGGGGAEAFF. Here the CDR3 DNA reads TGTGCCAGTAGTATAGGGGGGGGAGGAGCTGAAGCTTTCTTT. The full variable domain, with the rest looked up from reference TRBV19 and TRBJ1-1, is DGGITQSPKYLFRKEGQNVTLSCEQNLNHDAMYWYRQDPGQGLRLIYYSQIVNDFQKGDIAEGYSVSREKKESFPLTVTSAQKNPTAFYLCASSIGGGGAEAFFGQGTRLTVV.

This clone was detected once. The chain carries TRBV27 and TRBJ1-6; 10 bases line up with TRBD1. This CDR3 spans 19 amino acids. Germline V CDR1 and CDR2: MNHEY, SMNVEV (reference sequence). Germline trimming cut 5 bases from V and 1 base from J; bases unmatched to any gene: 11. The CDR3 spells CASSPPGQGSLSYNSPLHF. The CDR3 nucleotides read TGTGCCAGCAGTCCACCGGGACAGGGGTCATTGTCCTATAATTCACCCCTCCACTTT.

V usage is TRBV11-2 and J usage is TRBJ1-4; D is perhaps TRBD1 (6 bases). Looked up from germline, CDR1 is SGHAT and CDR2 is FQNNGV. The CDR3 extends over 15 amino acids. V dropped 3 bases and J dropped 7 bases, with 15 bases sitting between them. Here the CDR3 reads CASSLHGTPGEKLFF. The CDR3 DNA follows: TGTGCCAGCAGCTTGCACGGGACACCGGGTGAAAAACTGTTTTTT.

The V call is TRBV2, the J call TRBJ2-3, with 7 nucleotides matching TRBD1. Germline V lookup: CDR1 SNHLY, CDR2 FYNNEI. V shed 11 bases and J 0 bases; nucleotides not matched to a gene: 8. The CDR3 length is 14 residues. The CDR3, as DNA: TGTGCCGGAAGGGACAGAACTAGCACAGATACGCAGTATTTT. It translates to CAGRDRTSTDTQYF.

By share, this clone counts as medium-sized (0.01 to 0.1%). CDR3 in DNA: TGTGCCAGCAATACCGGGACAGGGGGAACCGACGAGCAGTACTTC. Its translation: CASNTGTGGTDEQYF. V usage is TRBV2 and J usage is TRBJ2-7; 11 positions match TRBD1. The CDR3 spans 15 residues. Looked up from germline, CDR1 is SNHLY and CDR2 is FYNNEI. V was pared by 7 bases and J by 5 bases, with 10 bases of the junction left unmatched.

J is TRBJ2-5 and V is TRBV5-1; 7 bases are shared with TRBD2. V was clipped by 2 bases and J by 9 bases; unmatched bases: 10. The CDR3 extends over 14 amino acids. CDR1 and CDR2 (germline): SGHRS, YFSETQ. The DNA of the CDR3 is TGCGCCAGCAGCTTAGCGGTTCCCCGGGAGGCCCAGTACTTC. This translates into CASSLAVPREAQYF.

This clone was observed a handful of times. The chain links TRBV10-3 to TRBJ1-2; the match to TRBD1 covers 8 bases. The CDR3 loop spans 13 amino acids. Germline CDR1 is ENHRY and CDR2 is SYGVKD. Germline trimming cut 7 bases from V and 3 bases from J; bases unmatched to any gene: 4. CDR3 sequence (DNA): TGTGCCATCAAGGCGACAGGGGACTATGGCTACACCTTC. The encoded protein is CAIKATGDYGYTF.

The V gene is TRBV5-1, the J gene TRBJ1-1; no clear D. CDR3 length equals 13 residues. The V gene lost 4 bases and the J gene lost 3 bases, with 10 bases spanning the gap. CDR1 and CDR2 (germline): SGHRS, YFSETQ. CDR3 sequence reads: CASSIGRDTEAFF. For the CDR3, the DNA is TGCGCCAGCAGCATCGGGAGGGACACTGAAGCTTTCTTT. Filled out from reference TRBV5-1 and TRBJ1-1, the complete variable domain reads KAGVTQTPRYLIKTRGQQVTLSCSPISGHRSVSWYQQTPGQGLQFLFEYFSETQRNKGNFPGRFSGRQFSNSRSEMNVSTLELGDSALYLCASSIGRDTEAFFGQGTRLTVV.

This chain connects TRBV4-2 to TRBJ2-7, with TRBD1 matching over 12 bases. Germline lookup yields CDR1 LGHNA and CDR2 YNFKEQ. The trim removed 0 bases at V and 5 bases at J, leaving 8 bases unmatched. The CDR3 covers 17 residues. The CDR3 is CASSQEVPGTGGDEQYF. The CDR3 DNA sequence: TGTGCCAGCAGCCAAGAAGTACCCGGGACAGGGGGCGACGAGCAGTACTTC.

This chain joins TRBV6-2 or TRBV6-3 and TRBJ2-1, with 9 positions matching TRBD1. The J segment lost 12 bases and the V segment lost 6 bases, leaving 12 bases of the junction unmatched. The CDR3 sequence is 14 residues long. From germline, CDR1 is MNHEY and CDR2 SVGEGT. CDR3 in amino acids: CASSQRIQGAGQFF. The CDR3 DNA reads TGTGCCAGCAGCCAACGAATACAGGGGGCGGGGCAGTTCTTC.

The rearrangement joins TRBV19 to TRBJ1-6; D possibly corresponds to TRBD1 (6 bases). From germline, CDR1 is LNHDA and CDR2 SQIVND (reference sequence). The length of the CDR3 is 14 residues. The germline V and J ends were trimmed by 6 bases and 6 bases, with 12 bases remaining between them. The CDR3 bases are TGTGCCAGTAGGACAGGCCTCTTTAATTCACCCCTCCACTTT. Residues: CASRTGLFNSPLHF.

The chain links TRBV25-1 to TRBJ2-5; perhaps TRBD1 as D (5 bases). The V gene's germline CDR1 is MGHDK and CDR2 SYGVNS. Between the trimmed V and J ends, which lost 1 base and 2 bases, there was a span of 14 bases. The CDR3 extends over 16 amino acids. CDR3 amino acids: CASSELGQFLQETQYF. CDR3 coding DNA: TGTGCCAGCAGTGAATTGGGGCAGTTCCTACAAGAGACCCAGTACTTC. Full variable domain (remainder filled in from reference TRBV25-1 and TRBJ2-5): EADIYQTPRYLVIGTGKKITLECSQTMGHDKMYWYQQDPGMELHLIHYSYGVNSTEKGDLSSESTVSRIRTEHFPLTLESARPSHTSQYLCASSELGQFLQETQYFGPGTRLLVL.

In DNA, the CDR3 is TGTGCCAGCAGCCAGACAGGTGCCTACACCTTC. Residues: CASSQTGAYTF. The gene calls are TRBV3-1 (or the pseudogene TRBV3-2) and TRBJ1-2; D is perhaps TRBD1 (6 bases). CDR3 length equals 11 residues. CDR1 is LGHDT, CDR2 YNNKEL, per germline (reference sequence). V shed 3 bases and J shed 10 bases, with 9 bases lying between them.

The rearrangement uses TRBV6-4 and TRBJ1-2, with 9 bases that match TRBD1. Germline CDR1 and CDR2: MRHNA and SNTAGT. This CDR3 is 16 amino acids long. The trim removed 4 bases at V and 7 bases at J, leaving 13 bases unmatched. Here the CDR3 DNA reads TGTGCCAGCAGTGGCGAACCGGGACAGGGATTCAGTGGCTACACCTTC. It translates to CASSGEPGQGFSGYTF.

The V gene is TRBV28, the J gene TRBJ1-4, with D possibly TRBD1 on 6 matching bases. CDR3 length: 16 residues. The V gene's germline CDR1 is MDHEN and CDR2 SYDVKM. Trimming stripped 2 bases from V and 0 bases from J, with 10 bases between. As DNA, the CDR3 is TGTGCCAGCAGTTTACCACAGGGCGCAACTAATGAAAAACTGTTTTTT. The encoded protein is CASSLPQGATNEKLFF.

This clone has a count of ten or more. The chain employs TRBV28 and TRBJ1-5; 9 bases are shared with TRBD1. The CDR3 sequence is 21 residues long. Germline CDR1 MDHEN, CDR2 SYDVKM. After removal of 9 bases from V and 2 bases from J, the junction contained 26 bases not matched to a gene. For the CDR3, the DNA is TGTGCCAGTCTCTCCCCTTTTGACGGGACAGGGTCAGCCTCGGGCAATCAGCCCCAGCATTTT. Residues: CASLSPFDGTGSASGNQPQHF.